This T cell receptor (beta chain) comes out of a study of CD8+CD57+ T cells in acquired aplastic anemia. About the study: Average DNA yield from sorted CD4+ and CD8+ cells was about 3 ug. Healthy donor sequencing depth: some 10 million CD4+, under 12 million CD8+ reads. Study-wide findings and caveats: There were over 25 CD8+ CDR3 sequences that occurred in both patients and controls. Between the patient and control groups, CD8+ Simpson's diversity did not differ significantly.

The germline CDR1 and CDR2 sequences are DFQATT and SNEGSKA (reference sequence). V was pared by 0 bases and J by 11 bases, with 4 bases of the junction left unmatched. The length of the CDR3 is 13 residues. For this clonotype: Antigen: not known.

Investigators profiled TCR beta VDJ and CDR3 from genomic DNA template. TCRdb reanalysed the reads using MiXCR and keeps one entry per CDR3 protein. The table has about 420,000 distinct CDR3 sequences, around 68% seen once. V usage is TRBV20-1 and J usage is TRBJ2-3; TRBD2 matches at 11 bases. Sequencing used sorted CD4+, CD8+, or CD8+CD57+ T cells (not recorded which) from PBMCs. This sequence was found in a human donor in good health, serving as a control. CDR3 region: CSARDPLAGGQYF. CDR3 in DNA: TGCAGTGCTAGAGATCCCCTAGCGGGAGGGCAGTATTTT.